This TCR beta chain originates from a study of blood T cell repertoires in COVID-19. Study-wide context: Sites in the United States, Italy and Spain provided acute and convalescent COVID-19 samples. From T cells, B-cell-depleted T cells, or PBMCs came the material, which was cDNA or gDNA.

V was clipped by 2 bases and J by 3 bases; unmatched bases: 1. Germline CDR1 LNHDA, CDR2 SQIVND (reference sequence). The CDR3 covers 15 residues. Authors' processing steps: Nucleated cell number was recorded as an estimate derived from reference gene primer amplification. The data were produced by immunoSEQ multiplex PCR, yet TCRdb's version contains in-frame clones alone and is incomplete. V, J and clone size derive from that table, while D and trimming were established from the DNA sequence. The table lists 40,000 to 45,000 clones, around 79% of them singletons. The chain employs TRBV19 and TRBJ2-2, with 9 nucleotides matching TRBD2. The TCR originated in a woman aged 80 or over with acute or convalescent COVID-19. Sequences were obtained from peripheral blood. The CDR3: CASSIRLADTGELFF. CDR3 DNA: TGTGCCAGTAGTATACGACTAGCGGACACCGGGGAGCTGTTTTTT.